This T cell receptor beta chain stems from a study of T cell responses to AZD1222 COVID-19 vaccine. Study overall: Pooling covered second doses at about 4 or about 12 weeks. Notes on the study in general: Spike-specific TCR breadth and depth grew following two AZD1222 doses. Baseline seropositivity characterized only a handful of AZD1222 recipients.

This CDR3 contains 14 residues. With V trimmed by 4 bases and J by 10 bases, 10 bases remained unmatched. The germline V gene has CDR1 LNHDA and CDR2 SQIVND (reference sequence). On this clone itself: Its antigen is undetermined.

Using immunoSEQ multiplex PCR, the repertoire was profiled, and TCRdb retains in-frame clones only, with some absent. The sample lists some 85,000 clones; roughly 87% were seen once. This TCR derives from an adult in good health. The chain employs TRBV19 and TRBJ1-5, with 7 bases lining up with TRBD1. This sample comprised peripheral blood, obtained on day 0 of AZD1222 vaccination. The CDR3 loop reads CASSNDRADRPQHF. The DNA for the CDR3 is TGTGCCAGTAGTAATGACAGGGCCGATCGACCCCAGCATTTT. The full variable domain, rest sourced from reference TRBV19 and TRBJ1-5, is DGGITQSPKYLFRKEGQNVTLSCEQNLNHDAMYWYRQDPGQGLRLIYYSQIVNDFQKGDIAEGYSVSREKKESFPLTVTSAQKNPTAFYLCASSNDRADRPQHFGDGTRLSIL.